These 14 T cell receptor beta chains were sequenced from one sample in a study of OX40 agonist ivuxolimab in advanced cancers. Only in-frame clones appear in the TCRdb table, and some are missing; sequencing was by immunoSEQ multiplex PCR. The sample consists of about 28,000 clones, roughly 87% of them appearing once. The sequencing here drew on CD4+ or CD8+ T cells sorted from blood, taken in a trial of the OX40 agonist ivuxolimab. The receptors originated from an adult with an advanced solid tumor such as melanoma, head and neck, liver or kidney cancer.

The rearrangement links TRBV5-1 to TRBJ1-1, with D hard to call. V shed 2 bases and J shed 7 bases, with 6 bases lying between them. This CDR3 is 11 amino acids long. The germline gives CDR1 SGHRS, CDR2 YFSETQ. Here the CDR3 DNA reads TGCGCCAGCAGCTTTGGTGGTGAAGCTTTCTTT. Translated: CASSFGGEAFF.

CDR3 sequence: CASSLLFRGIRGETQYF. CDR3 nucleotide sequence: TGTGCCAGCAGCTTACTCTTTCGGGGGATCCGGGGAGAGACCCAGTACTTC. The chain couples TRBV7-2 to TRBJ2-5; perhaps TRBD2 as D (6 bases). The CDR3 is 17 residues long. Per the germline V gene, CDR1 is SGHTA and CDR2 is FQGNSA. V lost 2 bases, J lost 4 bases, and 20 bases lay in between.

Here the CDR3 reads CASSLGDGRVYSSYNEQFF. CDR3 in DNA: TGTGCCAGCAGCTTGGGGGACGGGAGGGTTTATAGCTCCTACAATGAGCAGTTCTTC. V gene TRBV7-3 combines with J gene TRBJ2-1; 8 bases line up with TRBD2. This CDR3 is built from 19 residues. The ends lost 3 bases at V and 0 bases at J; junction bases unmatched: 13. Germline CDR1 is SGHTA and CDR2 is FQGTGA.

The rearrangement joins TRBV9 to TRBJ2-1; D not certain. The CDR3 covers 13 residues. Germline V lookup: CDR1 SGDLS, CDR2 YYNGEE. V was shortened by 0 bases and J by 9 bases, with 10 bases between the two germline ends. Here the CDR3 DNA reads TGTGCCAGCAGCGTAGCCAAATGGGCTGAGCAGTTCTTC. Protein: CASSVAKWAEQFF.

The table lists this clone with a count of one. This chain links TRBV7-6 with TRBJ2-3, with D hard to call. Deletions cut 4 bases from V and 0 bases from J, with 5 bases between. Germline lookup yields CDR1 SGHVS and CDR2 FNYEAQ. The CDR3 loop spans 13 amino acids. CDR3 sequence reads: CASSSISTDTQYF. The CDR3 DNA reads TGTGCCAGCAGCTCAATTAGCACAGATACGCAGTATTTT.

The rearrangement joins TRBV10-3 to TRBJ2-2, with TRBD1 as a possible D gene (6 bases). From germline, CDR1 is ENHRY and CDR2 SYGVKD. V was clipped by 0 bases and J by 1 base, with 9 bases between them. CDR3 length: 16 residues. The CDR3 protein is CAISESRTENTGELFF. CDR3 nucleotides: TGTGCCATCAGTGAGTCGAGGACAGAGAACACCGGGGAGCTGTTTTTT.

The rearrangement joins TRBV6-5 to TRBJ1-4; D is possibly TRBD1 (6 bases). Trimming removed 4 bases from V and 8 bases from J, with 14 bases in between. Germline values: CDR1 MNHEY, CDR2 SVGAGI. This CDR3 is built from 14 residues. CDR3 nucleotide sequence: TGTGCCAGCAGTTTACAGGGAGGTTGGGAAAAACTGTTTTTT. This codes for CASSLQGGWEKLFF.

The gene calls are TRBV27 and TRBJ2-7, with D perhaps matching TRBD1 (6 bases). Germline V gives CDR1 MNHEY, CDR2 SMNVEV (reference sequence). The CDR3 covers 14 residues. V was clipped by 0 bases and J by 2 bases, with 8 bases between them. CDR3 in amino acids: CASSLSNRAYEQYF. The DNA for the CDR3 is TGTGCCAGCAGTTTATCGAACAGGGCCTACGAGCAGTACTTC.

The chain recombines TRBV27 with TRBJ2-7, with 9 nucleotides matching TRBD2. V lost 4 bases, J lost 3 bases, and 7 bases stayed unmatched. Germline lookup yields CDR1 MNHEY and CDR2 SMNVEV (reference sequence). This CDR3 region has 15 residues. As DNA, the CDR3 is TGTGCCAGCAGTTATATAGCGGGGGCCCTCTACGAGCAGTACTTC. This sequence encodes CASSYIAGALYEQYF.

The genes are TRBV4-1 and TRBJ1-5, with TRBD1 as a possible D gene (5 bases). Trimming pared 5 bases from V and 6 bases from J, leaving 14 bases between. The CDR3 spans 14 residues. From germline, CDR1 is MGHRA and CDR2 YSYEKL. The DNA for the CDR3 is TGCGCCAGCAGCGATCAGGGTGAGGGTCAGCCCCAGCATTTT. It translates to CASSDQGEGQPQHF.

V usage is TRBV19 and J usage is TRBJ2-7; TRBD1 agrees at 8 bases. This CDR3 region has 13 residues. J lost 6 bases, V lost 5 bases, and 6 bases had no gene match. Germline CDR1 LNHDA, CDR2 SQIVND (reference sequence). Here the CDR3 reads CASSRWTGREQYF. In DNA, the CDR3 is TGTGCCAGTAGTCGATGGACAGGGCGCGAGCAGTACTTC.

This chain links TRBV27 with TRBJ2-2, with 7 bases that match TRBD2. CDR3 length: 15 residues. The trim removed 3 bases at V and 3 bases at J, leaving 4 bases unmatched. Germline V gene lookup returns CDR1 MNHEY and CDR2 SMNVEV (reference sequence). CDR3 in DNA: TGTGCCAGCAGTTTTGTAGCGGGCTACACCGGGGAGCTGTTTTTT. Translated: CASSFVAGYTGELFF.

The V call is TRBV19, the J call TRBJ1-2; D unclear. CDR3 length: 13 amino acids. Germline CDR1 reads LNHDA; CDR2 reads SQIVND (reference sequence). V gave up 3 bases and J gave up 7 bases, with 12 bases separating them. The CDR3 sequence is CASSIGGFGGYTF. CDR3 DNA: TGTGCCAGTAGTATCGGAGGGTTTGGTGGCTACACCTTC.

The CDR3 DNA reads as TGCGCCAGCAGCCAAAACTCGGGGGGCTTTAAAAACATTCAGTACTTC. It codes for CASSQNSGGFKNIQYF. J is TRBJ2-4 and V is TRBV4-1; tentative D call: TRBD2 (7 bases). V lost 2 bases and J lost 4, with 15 bases in between. Germline lookup yields CDR1 MGHRA and CDR2 YSYEKL. The CDR3 has 16 amino acids.